The entry below gives a single T cell receptor beta chain sequence along with its context. The entry originates in a study of blood T cell repertoires in COVID-19. Study-level information: T cells, B-cell-depleted T cells, or PBMCs provided the cDNA or gDNA that served as material.

The CDR3 contains 15 residues. Per germline, CDR1 MNHEY and CDR2 SVGAGI. The trim removed 0 bases at V and 3 bases at J, leaving 2 bases unmatched. The repertoire was sequenced with immunoSEQ multiplex PCR; TCRdb's copy has only in-frame clones and lacks some. The data show more than 95,000 clones, nearly 90% seen once. V usage is TRBV6-5 and J usage is TRBJ2-1, with 7 bases matching TRBD2. The sample consisted of peripheral blood. The TCR was taken from a woman of 80 years or more with acute or convalescent COVID-19. The CDR3 sequence is CASSYSGGSYNEQFF. The CDR3 DNA reads TGTGCCAGCAGTTACTCTGGCGGGAGCTACAATGAGCAGTTCTTC.